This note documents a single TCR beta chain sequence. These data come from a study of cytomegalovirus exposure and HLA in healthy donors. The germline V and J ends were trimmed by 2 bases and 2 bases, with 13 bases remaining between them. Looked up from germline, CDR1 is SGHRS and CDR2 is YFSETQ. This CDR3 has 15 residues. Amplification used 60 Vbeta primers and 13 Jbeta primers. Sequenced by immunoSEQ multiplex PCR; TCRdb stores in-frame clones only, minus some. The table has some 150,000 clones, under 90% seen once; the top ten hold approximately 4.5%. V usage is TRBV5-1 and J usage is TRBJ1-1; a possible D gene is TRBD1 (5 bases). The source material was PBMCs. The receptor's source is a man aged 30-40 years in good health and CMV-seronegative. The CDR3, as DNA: TGCGCCAGCAGCTTTGAACCAGGGTTAAACACTGAAGCTTTCTTT. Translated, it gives CASSFEPGLNTEAFF.